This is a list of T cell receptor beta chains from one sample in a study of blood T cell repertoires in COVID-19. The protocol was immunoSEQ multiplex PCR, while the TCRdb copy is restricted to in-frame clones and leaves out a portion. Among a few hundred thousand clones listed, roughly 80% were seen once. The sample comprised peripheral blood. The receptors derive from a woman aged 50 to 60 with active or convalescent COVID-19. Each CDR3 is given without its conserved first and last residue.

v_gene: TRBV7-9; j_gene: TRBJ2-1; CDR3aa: ASSAYQVSSF
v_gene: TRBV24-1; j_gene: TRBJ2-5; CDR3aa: ATSGAGAWY
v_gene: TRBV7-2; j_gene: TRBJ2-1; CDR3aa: ASSTGQGFYEQF
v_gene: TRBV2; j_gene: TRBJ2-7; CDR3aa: ASSPSGQSSYEQY
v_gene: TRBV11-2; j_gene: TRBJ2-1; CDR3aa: ASSLRPAAVYNEQF
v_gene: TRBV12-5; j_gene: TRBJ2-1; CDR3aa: ASGPRGSGDLNEQF
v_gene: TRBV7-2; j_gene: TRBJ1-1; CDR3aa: ASSNSGGGEAF
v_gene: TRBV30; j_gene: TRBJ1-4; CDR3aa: AWSDRDRFNEKLF
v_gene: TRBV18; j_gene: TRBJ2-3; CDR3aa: ASSLQGRADTQY
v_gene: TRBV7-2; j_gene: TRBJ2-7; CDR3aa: ASSFSSGSSYEQY
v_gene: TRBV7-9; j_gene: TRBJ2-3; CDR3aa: ASSSGTGGTDTQY
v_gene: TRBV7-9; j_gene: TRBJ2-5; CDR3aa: ASSFLSAQETQY
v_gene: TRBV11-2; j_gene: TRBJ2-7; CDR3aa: ASSLVRGQRETYEQY
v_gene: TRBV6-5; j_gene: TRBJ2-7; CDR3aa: ASRLGTSGGYEQY
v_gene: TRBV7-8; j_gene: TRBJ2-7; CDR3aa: ASTSSVSYEQY
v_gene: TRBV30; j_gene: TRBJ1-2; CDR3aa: AQTGDYGYT
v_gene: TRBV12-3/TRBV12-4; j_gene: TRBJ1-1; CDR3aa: ASSLAGNTEAF
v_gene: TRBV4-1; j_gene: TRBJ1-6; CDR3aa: ASSQDTPLPFSSYNSPLH
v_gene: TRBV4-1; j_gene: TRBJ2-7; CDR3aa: ASSQAETAGSYEQY
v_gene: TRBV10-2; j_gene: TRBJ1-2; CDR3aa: ASSEPKRGGFYGYT
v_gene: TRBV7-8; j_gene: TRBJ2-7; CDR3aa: ASSSLLTSGLMKQY
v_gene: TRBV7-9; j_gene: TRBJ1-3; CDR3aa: ASSFGRWGGPHSGNTIY
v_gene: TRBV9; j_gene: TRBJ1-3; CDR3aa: ASSVRSGSGNTIY
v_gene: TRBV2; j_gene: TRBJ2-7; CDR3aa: ASREQGFPYEQY
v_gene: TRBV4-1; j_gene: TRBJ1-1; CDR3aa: ASSQAGLANTEAF
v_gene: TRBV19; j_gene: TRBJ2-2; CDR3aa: ASGPIIGRREGRTGELF
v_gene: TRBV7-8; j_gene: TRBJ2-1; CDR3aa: ASSLEWSSYNEQF
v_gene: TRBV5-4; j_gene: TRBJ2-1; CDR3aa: ASSLDLEGYNEQF
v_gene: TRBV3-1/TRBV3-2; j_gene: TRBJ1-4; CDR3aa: ASSQQEGMAEKLF
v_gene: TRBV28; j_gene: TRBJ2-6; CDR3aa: ASSRLGLGGQGSSGANVLT
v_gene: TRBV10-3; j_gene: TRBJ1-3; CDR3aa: AISEGVSGLSGNTIY
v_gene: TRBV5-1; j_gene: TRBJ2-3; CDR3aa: ASSLTPYSDTQY
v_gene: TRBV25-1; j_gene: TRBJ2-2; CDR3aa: ASSEWGGNTGELF
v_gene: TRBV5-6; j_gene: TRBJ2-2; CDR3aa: ASSLGGRDLAFGELF
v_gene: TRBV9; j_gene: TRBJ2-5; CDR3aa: ASSVGASGRQETQY
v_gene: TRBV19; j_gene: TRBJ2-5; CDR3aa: ASTPGFGETQY
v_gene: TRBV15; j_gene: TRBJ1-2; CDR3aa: ATSRDQRIYGYT
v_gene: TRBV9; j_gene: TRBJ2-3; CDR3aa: ASSVRGDRVATDTQY
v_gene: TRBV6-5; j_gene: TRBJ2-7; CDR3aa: ASRPGQTYEQY
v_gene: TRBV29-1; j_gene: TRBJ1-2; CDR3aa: SARTEANYGYT
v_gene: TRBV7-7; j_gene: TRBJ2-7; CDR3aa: ASSLKAGPPNEQY
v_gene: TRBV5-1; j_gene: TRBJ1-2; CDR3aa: ASSTGTGPHGYT
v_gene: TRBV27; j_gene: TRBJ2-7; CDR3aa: ASSSGDRYEQY
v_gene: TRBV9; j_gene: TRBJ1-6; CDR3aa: ASSVDGQGGSPLH
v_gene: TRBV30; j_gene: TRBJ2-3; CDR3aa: AWKQGATDTQY
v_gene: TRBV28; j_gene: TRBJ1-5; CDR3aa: ASSFQPQH
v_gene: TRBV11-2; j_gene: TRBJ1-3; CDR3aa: ASSAGVSGNTIY
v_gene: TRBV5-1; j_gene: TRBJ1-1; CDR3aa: ASSLSRGNTEAF
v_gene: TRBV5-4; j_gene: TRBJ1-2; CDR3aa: ASSFVVRDTYGYT
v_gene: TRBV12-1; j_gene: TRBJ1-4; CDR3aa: ASSCRTGEKLF
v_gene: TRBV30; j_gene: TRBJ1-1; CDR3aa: AWNTRGEAF
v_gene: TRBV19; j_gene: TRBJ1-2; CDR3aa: ASSPGGGSYGYT
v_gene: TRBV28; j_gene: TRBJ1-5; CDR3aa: ASSFAGLALRRPQH
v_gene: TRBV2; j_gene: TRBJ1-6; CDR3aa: ASSRDINSPLH
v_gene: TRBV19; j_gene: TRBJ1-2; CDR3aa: ASSTNRDPNYGYT
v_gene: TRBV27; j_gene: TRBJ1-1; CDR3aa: ASSPQGSTEAF
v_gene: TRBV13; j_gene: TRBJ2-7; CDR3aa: ASSLKAAGGEQY
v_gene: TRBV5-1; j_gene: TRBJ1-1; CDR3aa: ASSLPGLGNTEAF
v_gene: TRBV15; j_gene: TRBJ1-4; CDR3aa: ATSWEGGEKLF
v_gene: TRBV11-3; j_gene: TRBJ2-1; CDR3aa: ASSFALAGVNEQF